The rows below give T cell receptor beta chains drawn from one sample of a study of shared clonotypes between healthy human individuals. Some clones are missing from TCRdb's copy, which holds only in-frame ones; the method was immunoSEQ multiplex PCR. The sample has 950,000 to 1,300,000 clones, around 74% seen once. Sequencing was carried out using memory CD4+ T cells sorted from blood. The receptor set was obtained from a young man in good health. Each CDR3 is given with its conserved first and last residue. Fields, in order: clone size, D gene, J gene, V gene, CDR3 protein, CDR3 DNA. The D gene is left open where the match is weak. Clone size is given for some rows only: seen once, a few or many times, or a class if the clone is expanded.

clone size: once
D gene: TRBD1
J gene: TRBJ2-5
V gene: TRBV18
CDR3 protein: CASSPPRTGSMGETQYF
CDR3 DNA: TGTGCCAGCTCACCACCCAGGACAGGGAGTATGGGAGAGACCCAGTACTTC

clone size: -
D gene: -
J gene: TRBJ1-5
V gene: TRBV5-5
CDR3 protein: CASSLGPGDNQPQHF
CDR3 DNA: TGTGCCAGCAGCTTGGGCCCGGGGGACAATCAGCCCCAGCATTTT

clone size: -
D gene: TRBD1
J gene: TRBJ2-2
V gene: TRBV15
CDR3 protein: CATSKDRGNTGELFF
CDR3 DNA: TGTGCCACCAGCAAGGACAGGGGAAACACCGGGGAGCTGTTTTTT

clone size: -
D gene: -
J gene: TRBJ2-2
V gene: TRBV27
CDR3 protein: CASSWDTGRTGELFF
CDR3 DNA: TGTGCCAGCAGTTGGGACACGGGGAGAACCGGGGAGCTGTTTTTT

clone size: -
D gene: TRBD2
J gene: TRBJ2-1
V gene: TRBV18
CDR3 protein: CASSPPSGVRNEQFF
CDR3 DNA: TGTGCCAGCTCACCACCTAGCGGGGTACGCAATGAGCAGTTCTTC

clone size: -
D gene: TRBD1
J gene: TRBJ1-5
V gene: TRBV28
CDR3 protein: CASSWTGSPNQPQHF
CDR3 DNA: TGTGCCAGCAGTTGGACAGGTAGCCCCAATCAGCCCCAGCATTTT

clone size: few
D gene: TRBD1
J gene: TRBJ2-7
V gene: TRBV30
CDR3 protein: CAWRMAGGLSLSGEQYF
CDR3 DNA: TGTGCCTGGAGGATGGCAGGGGGCTTAAGCTTAAGCGGCGAGCAGTACTTC

clone size: -
D gene: -
J gene: TRBJ1-1
V gene: TRBV6-1
CDR3 protein: CASRRDLNTEAFF
CDR3 DNA: TGTGCCAGCAGGCGGGACTTGAACACTGAAGCTTTCTTT

clone size: -
D gene: TRBD1
J gene: TRBJ2-3
V gene: TRBV7-9
CDR3 protein: CASSLAGQGADTQYF
CDR3 DNA: TGTGCCAGCAGCTTAGCGGGACAGGGGGCGGATACGCAGTATTTT

clone size: -
D gene: -
J gene: TRBJ2-1
V gene: TRBV2
CDR3 protein: CASGIVASNEQFF
CDR3 DNA: TGTGCCAGCGGGATTGTAGCGTCCAATGAGCAGTTCTTC

clone size: -
D gene: -
J gene: TRBJ1-2
V gene: TRBV4-1
CDR3 protein: CASSQSEGVGYTF
CDR3 DNA: TGCGCCAGCAGCCAATCAGAAGGGGTTGGCTACACCTTC

clone size: few
D gene: -
J gene: TRBJ2-7
V gene: TRBV5-4
CDR3 protein: CASSWGPPSYEQYF
CDR3 DNA: TGTGCCAGCAGCTGGGGACCTCCCTCCTACGAGCAGTACTTC

clone size: few
D gene: TRBD1
J gene: TRBJ2-3
V gene: TRBV5-1
CDR3 protein: CASSLDGTDTDTQYF
CDR3 DNA: TGCGCCAGCAGCTTGGACGGGACAGACACAGATACGCAGTATTTT

clone size: -
D gene: TRBD1
J gene: TRBJ2-1
V gene: TRBV28
CDR3 protein: CASSPTGTGGYNEQFF
CDR3 DNA: TGTGCCAGCAGTCCGACCGGGACAGGGGGGTACAATGAGCAGTTCTTC

clone size: -
D gene: TRBD1
J gene: TRBJ2-3
V gene: TRBV7-8
CDR3 protein: CASSLDRGAGTGTTDTQYF
CDR3 DNA: TGTGCCAGCAGCTTAGATAGGGGGGCCGGGACAGGGACCACAGATACGCAGTATTTT

clone size: -
D gene: TRBD2
J gene: TRBJ2-1
V gene: TRBV29-1
CDR3 protein: CSSGLADNEQFF
CDR3 DNA: TGCAGCTCGGGACTAGCGGACAATGAGCAGTTCTTC

clone size: -
D gene: TRBD1
J gene: TRBJ2-7
V gene: TRBV6-6
CDR3 protein: CASSRGQAISYEQYF
CDR3 DNA: TGTGCCAGCAGCCGTGGACAGGCAATCTCCTACGAGCAGTACTTC

clone size: -
D gene: -
J gene: TRBJ1-6
V gene: TRBV5-4
CDR3 protein: CASSLDGSGNSPLHF
CDR3 DNA: TGTGCCAGCAGCTTGGACGGCTCTGGCAATTCACCCCTCCACTTT

clone size: -
D gene: -
J gene: TRBJ1-6
V gene: TRBV7-2
CDR3 protein: CASSFQGYNSPLHF
CDR3 DNA: TGTGCCAGCAGCTTTCAGGGGTATAATTCACCCCTCCACTTT

clone size: -
D gene: -
J gene: TRBJ1-2
V gene: TRBV2
CDR3 protein: CASSATPGKSDGYTF
CDR3 DNA: TGTGCCAGCAGTGCTACACCAGGGAAGTCGGACGGCTACACCTTC

clone size: -
D gene: TRBD1
J gene: TRBJ2-7
V gene: TRBV5-4
CDR3 protein: CASSYGQGREQYF
CDR3 DNA: TGTGCCAGCAGCTATGGACAGGGGCGAGAGCAGTACTTC

clone size: -
D gene: -
J gene: TRBJ2-1
V gene: TRBV11-3
CDR3 protein: CASSLGALAGEQFF
CDR3 DNA: TGTGCCAGCAGCTTGGGAGCGTTGGCGGGAGAGCAGTTCTTC

clone size: -
D gene: -
J gene: TRBJ1-2
V gene: TRBV5-1
CDR3 protein: CASSLNASPQNYGYTF
CDR3 DNA: TGCGCCAGCAGCCTCAACGCATCCCCCCAGAACTATGGCTACACCTTC

clone size: -
D gene: -
J gene: TRBJ2-5
V gene: TRBV18
CDR3 protein: CASSPGRFLQETQYF
CDR3 DNA: TGTGCCAGCTCACCCGGACGGTTCCTCCAAGAGACCCAGTACTTC

clone size: -
D gene: -
J gene: TRBJ2-7
V gene: TRBV4-3
CDR3 protein: CASSQEALPTYEQYF
CDR3 DNA: TGCGCCAGCAGCCAAGAGGCCTTACCTACCTACGAGCAGTACTTC

clone size: -
D gene: -
J gene: TRBJ1-5
V gene: TRBV28
CDR3 protein: CASSLPSNQPQHF
CDR3 DNA: TGTGCCAGCAGCCTCCCGAGCAATCAGCCCCAGCATTTT

clone size: -
D gene: -
J gene: TRBJ2-2
V gene: TRBV12-5
CDR3 protein: CASGLGPNTGELFF
CDR3 DNA: TGTGCTAGTGGTTTGGGCCCGAACACCGGGGAGCTGTTTTTT

clone size: few
D gene: -
J gene: TRBJ1-3
V gene: TRBV6-1
CDR3 protein: CASSETGNTGNTIYF
CDR3 DNA: TGTGCCAGCAGTGAAACAGGGAATACTGGAAACACCATATATTTT

clone size: -
D gene: -
J gene: TRBJ2-7
V gene: TRBV6-7
CDR3 protein: CASSYTLLRSGQYF
CDR3 DNA: TGTGCCAGCAGTTACACCCTATTACGTTCGGGGCAGTACTTC

clone size: -
D gene: -
J gene: TRBJ2-7
V gene: TRBV6-5
CDR3 protein: CASSYENYEQYF
CDR3 DNA: TGTGCCAGCAGTTATGAAAATTACGAGCAGTACTTC

clone size: -
D gene: -
J gene: TRBJ1-6
V gene: TRBV5-1
CDR3 protein: CASSLGEGGNSPLHF
CDR3 DNA: TGCGCCAGCAGCTTGGGAGAGGGTGGTAATTCACCCCTCCACTTT

clone size: -
D gene: TRBD1
J gene: TRBJ1-2
V gene: TRBV5-6
CDR3 protein: CASSPTGVYGYTF
CDR3 DNA: TGTGCCAGCAGCCCTACAGGGGTCTATGGCTACACCTTC

clone size: -
D gene: TRBD1
J gene: TRBJ1-1
V gene: TRBV10-1
CDR3 protein: CASSQDPQGAGEAFF
CDR3 DNA: TGCGCCAGCAGCCAAGACCCCCAGGGGGCCGGTGAAGCTTTCTTT

clone size: -
D gene: -
J gene: TRBJ2-2
V gene: TRBV5-1
CDR3 protein: CASSLETPNTGELFF
CDR3 DNA: TGCGCCAGCAGCTTGGAGACACCGAACACCGGGGAGCTGTTTTTT

clone size: -
D gene: -
J gene: TRBJ1-1
V gene: TRBV18
CDR3 protein: CASSKATEAFF
CDR3 DNA: TGTGCCAGCTCGAAGGCCACTGAAGCTTTCTTT

clone size: -
D gene: -
J gene: TRBJ1-5
V gene: TRBV28
CDR3 protein: CASSHHRVLMNSNQPQHF
CDR3 DNA: TGTGCCAGCAGTCACCACAGGGTGCTGATGAATAGCAATCAGCCCCAGCATTTT

clone size: many
D gene: TRBD1
J gene: TRBJ1-5
V gene: TRBV6-1
CDR3 protein: CASSPDRGFQPQHF
CDR3 DNA: TGTGCCAGCAGTCCAGACAGGGGCTTTCAGCCCCAGCATTTT

clone size: -
D gene: -
J gene: TRBJ2-1
V gene: TRBV5-5
CDR3 protein: CASSSGGTSYNEQFF
CDR3 DNA: TGTGCCAGCAGCTCAGGCGGTACCTCCTACAATGAGCAGTTCTTC

clone size: -
D gene: TRBD2
J gene: TRBJ2-2
V gene: TRBV29-1
CDR3 protein: CSILAGAASTGELFF
CDR3 DNA: TGCAGCATACTAGCGGGGGCCGCGAGCACCGGGGAGCTGTTTTTT

clone size: -
D gene: TRBD1
J gene: TRBJ1-4
V gene: TRBV30
CDR3 protein: CAWDRGQLNEKLFF
CDR3 DNA: TGTGCCTGGGATAGGGGGCAGTTAAATGAAAAACTGTTTTTT

clone size: -
D gene: -
J gene: TRBJ2-5
V gene: TRBV7-2
CDR3 protein: CASSPPGSRETQYF
CDR3 DNA: TGTGCCAGCAGCCCCCCGGGATCTAGAGAGACCCAGTACTTC

clone size: -
D gene: -
J gene: TRBJ2-1
V gene: TRBV5-4
CDR3 protein: CASSLAGVGSEALGFF
CDR3 DNA: TGTGCCAGCAGCTTGGCCGGGGTTGGGTCGGAGGCCCTTGGGTTCTTC

clone size: once
D gene: -
J gene: TRBJ1-6
V gene: TRBV5-8
CDR3 protein: CASNPGYNSPLHF
CDR3 DNA: TGTGCCAGCAACCCCGGCTATAATTCACCCCTCCACTTT

clone size: -
D gene: TRBD2
J gene: TRBJ2-1
V gene: TRBV28
CDR3 protein: CASSFSGLAGLYNEQFF
CDR3 DNA: TGTGCCAGCAGTTTCTCCGGACTAGCGGGTCTATACAATGAGCAGTTCTTC

clone size: -
D gene: -
J gene: TRBJ1-2
V gene: TRBV5-8
CDR3 protein: CASSPKGGDYGYTF
CDR3 DNA: TGTGCCAGCAGCCCCAAGGGGGGCGACTATGGCTACACCTTC

clone size: -
D gene: TRBD2
J gene: TRBJ2-7
V gene: TRBV5-5
CDR3 protein: CASSRTSDLEQYF
CDR3 DNA: TGTGCCAGCAGCCGGACTAGCGATCTCGAGCAGTACTTC

clone size: few
D gene: -
J gene: TRBJ2-5
V gene: TRBV5-1
CDR3 protein: CASGLSAGETQYF
CDR3 DNA: TGCGCCAGCGGCCTTAGCGCCGGGGAGACCCAGTACTTC

clone size: -
D gene: -
J gene: TRBJ2-3
V gene: TRBV5-1
CDR3 protein: CASSLEGRSTDTQYF
CDR3 DNA: TGCGCCAGCAGCTTGGAGGGCAGGAGCACAGATACGCAGTATTTT

clone size: -
D gene: -
J gene: TRBJ1-6
V gene: TRBV25-1
CDR3 protein: CASSKRKNSPLHF
CDR3 DNA: TGTGCCAGCAGTAAGCGGAAGAATTCACCCCTCCACTTT